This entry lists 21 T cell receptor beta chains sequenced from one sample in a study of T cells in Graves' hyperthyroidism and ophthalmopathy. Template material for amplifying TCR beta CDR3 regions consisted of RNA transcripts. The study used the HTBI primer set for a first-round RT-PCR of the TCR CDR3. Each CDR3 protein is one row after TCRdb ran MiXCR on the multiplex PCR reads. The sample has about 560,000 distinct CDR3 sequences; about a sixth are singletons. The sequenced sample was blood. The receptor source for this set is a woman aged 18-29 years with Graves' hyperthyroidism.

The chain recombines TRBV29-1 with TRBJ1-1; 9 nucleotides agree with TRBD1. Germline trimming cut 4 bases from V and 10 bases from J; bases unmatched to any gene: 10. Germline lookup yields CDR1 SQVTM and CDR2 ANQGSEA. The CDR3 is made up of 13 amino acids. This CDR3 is CSVGGPQDRGAFF. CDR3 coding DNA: TGCAGCGTTGGTGGTCCGCAGGACAGGGGAGCTTTCTTT.

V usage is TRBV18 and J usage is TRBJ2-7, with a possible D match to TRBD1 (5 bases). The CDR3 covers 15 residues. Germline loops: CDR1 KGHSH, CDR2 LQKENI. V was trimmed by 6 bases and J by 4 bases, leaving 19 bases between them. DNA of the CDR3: TGTGCCAGCTCCCCGGACATAACATCGGGTTACGAGCAGTACTTC. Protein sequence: CASSPDITSGYEQYF.

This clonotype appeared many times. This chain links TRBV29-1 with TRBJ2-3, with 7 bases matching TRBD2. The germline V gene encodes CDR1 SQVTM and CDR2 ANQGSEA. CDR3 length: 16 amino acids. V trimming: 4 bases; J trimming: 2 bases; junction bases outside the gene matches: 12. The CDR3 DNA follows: TGCAGCGTTGTCGGGTCTTGGCGGGAGAACACAGATACGCAGTATTTT. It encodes CSVVGSWRENTDTQYF.

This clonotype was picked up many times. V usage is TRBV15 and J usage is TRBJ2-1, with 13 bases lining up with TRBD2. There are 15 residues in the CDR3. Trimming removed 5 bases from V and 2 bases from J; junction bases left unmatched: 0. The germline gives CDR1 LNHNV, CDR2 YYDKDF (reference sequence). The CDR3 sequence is CATSGTSGAYNEQFF. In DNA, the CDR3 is TGTGCCACCAGCGGGACTAGCGGGGCCTACAATGAGCAGTTCTTC.

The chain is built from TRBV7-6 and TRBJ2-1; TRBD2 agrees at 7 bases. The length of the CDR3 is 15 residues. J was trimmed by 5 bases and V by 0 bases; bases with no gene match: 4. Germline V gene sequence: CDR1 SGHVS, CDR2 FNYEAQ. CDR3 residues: CASSLAGGANNEQFF. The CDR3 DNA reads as TGTGCCAGCAGCTTAGCGGGAGGGGCAAACAATGAGCAGTTCTTC.

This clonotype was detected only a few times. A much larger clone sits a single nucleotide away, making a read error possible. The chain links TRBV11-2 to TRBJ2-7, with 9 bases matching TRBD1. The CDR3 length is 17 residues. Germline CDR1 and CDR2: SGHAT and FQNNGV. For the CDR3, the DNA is TGTGCCAGCAGCTGGGGAGGAGGGGGACAGGGTGGCTACGGGCAGTACTTC. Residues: CASSWGGGGQGGYGQYF. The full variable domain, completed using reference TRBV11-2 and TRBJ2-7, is EAGVAQSPRYKIIEKRQSVAFWCNPISGHATLYWYQQILGQGPKLLIQFQNNGVVDDSQLPKDRFSAERLKGVDSTLKIQPAKLEDSAVYLCASSWGGGGQGGYGQYFGPGTRLTVT.

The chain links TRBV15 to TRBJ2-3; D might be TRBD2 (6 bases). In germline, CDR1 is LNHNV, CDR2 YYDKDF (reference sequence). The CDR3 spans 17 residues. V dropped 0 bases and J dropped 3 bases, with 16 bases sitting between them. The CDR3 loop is CATSRDYAGSGTDTQYF. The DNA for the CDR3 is TGTGCCACCAGCAGAGATTACGCCGGGAGTGGGACAGATACGCAGTATTTT.

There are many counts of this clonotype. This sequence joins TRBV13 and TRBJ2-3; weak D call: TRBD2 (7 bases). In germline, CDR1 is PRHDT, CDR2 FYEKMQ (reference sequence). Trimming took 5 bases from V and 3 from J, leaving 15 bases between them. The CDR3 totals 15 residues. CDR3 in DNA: TGTGCCAGCAGCGAAGGGACTACAGGGACAGATACGCAGTATTTT. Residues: CASSEGTTGTDTQYF. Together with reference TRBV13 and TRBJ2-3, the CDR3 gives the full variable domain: AAGVIQSPRHLIKEKRETATLKCYPIPRHDTVYWYQQGPGQDPQFLISFYEKMQSDKGSIPDRFSAQQFSDYHSELNMSSLELGDSALYFCASSEGTTGTDTQYFGPGTRLTVL.

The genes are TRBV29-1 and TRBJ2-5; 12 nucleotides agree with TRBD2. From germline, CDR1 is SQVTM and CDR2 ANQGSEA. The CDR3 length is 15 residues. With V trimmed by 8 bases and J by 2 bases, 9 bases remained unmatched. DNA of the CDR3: TGCAGCTTATTCGGACTAGCGGGATCTCAAGAGACCCAGTACTTC. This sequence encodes CSLFGLAGSQETQYF.

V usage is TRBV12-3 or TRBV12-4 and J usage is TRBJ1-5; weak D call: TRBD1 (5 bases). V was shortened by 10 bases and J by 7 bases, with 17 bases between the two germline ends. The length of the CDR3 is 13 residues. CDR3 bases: TGTGCCACCGCAAAGGGGAGGGGACAGCCCCAGCATTTT. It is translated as CATAKGRGQPQHF.

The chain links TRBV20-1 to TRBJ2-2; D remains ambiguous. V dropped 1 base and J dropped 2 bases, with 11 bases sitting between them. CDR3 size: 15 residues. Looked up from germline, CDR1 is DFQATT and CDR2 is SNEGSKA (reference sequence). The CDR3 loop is CSARVGGANTGELFF. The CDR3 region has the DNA TGCAGTGCTAGAGTCGGCGGCGCTAACACCGGGGAGCTGTTTTTT.

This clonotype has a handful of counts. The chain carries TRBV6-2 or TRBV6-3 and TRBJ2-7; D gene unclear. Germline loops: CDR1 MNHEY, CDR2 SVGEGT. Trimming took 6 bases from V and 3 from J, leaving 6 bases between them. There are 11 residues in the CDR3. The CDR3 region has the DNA TGTGCCAGCAGCCAGATCTACGAGCAGTACTTC. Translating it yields CASSQIYEQYF.

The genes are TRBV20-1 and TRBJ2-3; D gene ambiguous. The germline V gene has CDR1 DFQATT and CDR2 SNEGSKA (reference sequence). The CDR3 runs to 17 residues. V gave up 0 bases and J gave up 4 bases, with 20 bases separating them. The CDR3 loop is CSARDSRAPRRADTQYF. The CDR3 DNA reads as TGCAGTGCTAGAGATAGTAGGGCCCCACGGAGAGCAGATACGCAGTATTTT.

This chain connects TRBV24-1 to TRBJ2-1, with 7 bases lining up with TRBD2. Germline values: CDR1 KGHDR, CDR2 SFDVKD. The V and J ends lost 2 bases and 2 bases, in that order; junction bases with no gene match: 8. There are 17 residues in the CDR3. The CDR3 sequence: CATSDSKASGTYNEQFF. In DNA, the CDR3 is TGTGCCACCAGTGATTCCAAGGCTAGCGGAACCTACAATGAGCAGTTCTTC.

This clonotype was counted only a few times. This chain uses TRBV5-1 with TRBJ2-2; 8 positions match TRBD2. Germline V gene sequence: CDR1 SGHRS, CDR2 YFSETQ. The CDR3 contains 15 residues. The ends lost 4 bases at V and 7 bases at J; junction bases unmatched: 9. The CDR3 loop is CASSPGTRVIGELFF. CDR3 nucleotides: TGCGCCAGCAGCCCCGGGACTAGGGTTATCGGGGAGCTGTTTTTT.

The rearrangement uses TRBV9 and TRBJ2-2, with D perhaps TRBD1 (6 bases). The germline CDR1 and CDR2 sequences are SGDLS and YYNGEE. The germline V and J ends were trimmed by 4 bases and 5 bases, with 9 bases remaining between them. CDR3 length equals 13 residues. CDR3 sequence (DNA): TGTGCCAGCAGCAACAGGGAAACCGGGGAGCTGTTTTTT. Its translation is CASSNRETGELFF.

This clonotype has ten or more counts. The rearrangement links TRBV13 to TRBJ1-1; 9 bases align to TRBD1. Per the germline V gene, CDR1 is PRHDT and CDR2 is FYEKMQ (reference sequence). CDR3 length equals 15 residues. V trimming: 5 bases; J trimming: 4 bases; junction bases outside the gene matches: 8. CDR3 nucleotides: TGTGCCAGCAGCAGACGGACAGGGGATCGCACTGAAGCTTTCTTT. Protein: CASSRRTGDRTEAFF.

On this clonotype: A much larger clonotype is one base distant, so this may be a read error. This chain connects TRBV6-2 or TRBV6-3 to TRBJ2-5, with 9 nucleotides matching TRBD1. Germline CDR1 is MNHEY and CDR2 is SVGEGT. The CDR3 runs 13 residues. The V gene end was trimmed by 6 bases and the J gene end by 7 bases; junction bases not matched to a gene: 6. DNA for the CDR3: TGTGCCAGCAGCCGGACAGGGGAAGGGACCCAGTACTTC. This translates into CASSRTGEGTQYF.

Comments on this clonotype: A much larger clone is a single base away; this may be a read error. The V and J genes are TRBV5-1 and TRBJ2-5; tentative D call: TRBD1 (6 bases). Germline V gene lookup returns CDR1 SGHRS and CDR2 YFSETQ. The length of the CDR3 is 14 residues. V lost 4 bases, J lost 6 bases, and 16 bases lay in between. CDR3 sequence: CASSITGTGQTQYF. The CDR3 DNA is TGCGCCAGCAGCATAACAGGGACGGGGCAGACCCAGTACTTC. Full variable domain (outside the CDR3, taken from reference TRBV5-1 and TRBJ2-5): KAGVTQTPRYLIKTRGQQVTLSCSPISGHRSVSWYQQTPGQGLQFLFEYFSETQRNKGNFPGRFSGRQFSNSRSEMNVSTLELGDSALYLCASSITGTGQTQYFGPGTRLLVL.

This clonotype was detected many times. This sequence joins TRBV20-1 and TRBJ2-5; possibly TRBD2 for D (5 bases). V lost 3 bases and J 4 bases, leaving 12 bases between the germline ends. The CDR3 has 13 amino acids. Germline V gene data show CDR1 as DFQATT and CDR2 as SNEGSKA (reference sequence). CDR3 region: CSARERPPETQYF. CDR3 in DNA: TGCAGTGCTAGGGAGCGGCCTCCAGAGACCCAGTACTTC.

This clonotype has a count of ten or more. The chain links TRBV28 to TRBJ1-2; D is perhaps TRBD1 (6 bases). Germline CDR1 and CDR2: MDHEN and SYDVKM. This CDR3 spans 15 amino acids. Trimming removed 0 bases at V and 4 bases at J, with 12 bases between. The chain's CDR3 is CASSLWGAVTYGYTF. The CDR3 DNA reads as TGTGCCAGCAGTTTATGGGGGGCCGTTACCTATGGCTACACCTTC.